A selection of T cell receptor beta chains follows, all from one sample in a study of blood T cell repertoires in COVID-19. Profiled with immunoSEQ multiplex PCR; TCRdb holds only in-frame clones, not every one. The top ten clones hold about 6% of a sample with just under 350,000 clones, about 89% of them seen once. The sample comprised peripheral blood. All receptors derive from a woman aged 50 to 60 with COVID-19, enrolled during active disease. Both conserved end residues are part of each CDR3. A D gene is named only where the DNA matches it firmly. The size field is filled for only some rows; it gives once, few, many or a size class.

j_call: TRBJ2-1; d_call: NA; clone_size: NA; v_call: TRBV19; cdr3_nt: TGTGCCAGTAGTATCTCGCAGATCAATGAGCAGTTCTTC; cdr3_aa: CASSISQINEQFF
j_call: TRBJ2-7; d_call: TRBD2; clone_size: NA; v_call: TRBV27; cdr3_nt: TGTGCCAGCAGTTTCGGACTAGCGGGAGGTTCCCACGAGCAGTACTTC; cdr3_aa: CASSFGLAGGSHEQYF
j_call: TRBJ1-1; d_call: NA; clone_size: NA; v_call: TRBV12-3/TRBV12-4; cdr3_nt: TGTGCCAGCAGTTTAACGGGTACTGAAGCTTTCTTT; cdr3_aa: CASSLTGTEAFF
j_call: TRBJ2-1; d_call: NA; clone_size: NA; v_call: TRBV6-2/TRBV6-3; cdr3_nt: TGTGCCAGCAGTTATCTGTTGCGGGCGATTTACAATGAGCAGTTCTTC; cdr3_aa: CASSYLLRAIYNEQFF
j_call: TRBJ2-1; d_call: TRBD2; clone_size: NA; v_call: TRBV29-1; cdr3_nt: TGCAGCGGGGGGGGAGGCCAGTCCTACAATGAGCAGTTCTTC; cdr3_aa: CSGGGGQSYNEQFF
j_call: TRBJ1-5; d_call: NA; clone_size: NA; v_call: TRBV6-1; cdr3_nt: TGTGCCAGCAGTGAGGGGGCAGGAGATCAGCCCCAGCATTTT; cdr3_aa: CASSEGAGDQPQHF
j_call: TRBJ2-7; d_call: TRBD2; clone_size: NA; v_call: TRBV2; cdr3_nt: TGTGCCAGCAGTGCACGCGGGAGGATAAACGAGCAGTACTTC; cdr3_aa: CASSARGRINEQYF
j_call: TRBJ1-2; d_call: NA; clone_size: NA; v_call: TRBV5-4; cdr3_nt: TGTGCCAGCAGCTTACAGCAAAAGCCCTCTGGCTACACCTTC; cdr3_aa: CASSLQQKPSGYTF
j_call: TRBJ2-1; d_call: NA; clone_size: NA; v_call: TRBV27; cdr3_nt: TGTGCCAGCCTTGATCGGGATGAGCAGTTCTTC; cdr3_aa: CASLDRDEQFF
j_call: TRBJ1-4; d_call: TRBD1; clone_size: NA; v_call: TRBV6-4; cdr3_nt: TGTGCCAGCAGGAGGGACAGGGAGTCGGAAAAACTGTTTTTT; cdr3_aa: CASRRDRESEKLFF
j_call: TRBJ1-4; d_call: NA; clone_size: NA; v_call: TRBV2; cdr3_nt: TGTGCCAGCAGCGAGGACAGTGCAACTAATGAAAAACTGTTTTTT; cdr3_aa: CASSEDSATNEKLFF
j_call: TRBJ2-3; d_call: NA; clone_size: NA; v_call: TRBV5-1; cdr3_nt: TGCGCCAGCAGCCATTCGGACTTTACAGATACGCAGTATTTT; cdr3_aa: CASSHSDFTDTQYF
j_call: TRBJ2-1; d_call: TRBD2; clone_size: NA; v_call: TRBV4-3; cdr3_nt: TGCGCCAGCAGCCACGGAGCGGGAGCCGGGACAAATGAGCAGTTCTTC; cdr3_aa: CASSHGAGAGTNEQFF
j_call: TRBJ1-6; d_call: TRBD1; clone_size: NA; v_call: TRBV6-5; cdr3_nt: TGTGCCAGCAGAGTCAGGGGGCAAGGTGGTTCACCCCTCCACTTT; cdr3_aa: CASRVRGQGGSPLHF
j_call: TRBJ2-3; d_call: NA; clone_size: NA; v_call: TRBV19; cdr3_nt: TGTGCCAGTAGTAAGCCCCCCTCTAGAGATACGCAGTATTTT; cdr3_aa: CASSKPPSRDTQYF
j_call: TRBJ1-1; d_call: NA; clone_size: NA; v_call: TRBV7-3; cdr3_nt: TGTGCCAGCAGCCCTGGACTGATGGGCACTGAAGCTTTCTTT; cdr3_aa: CASSPGLMGTEAFF
j_call: TRBJ1-3; d_call: NA; clone_size: NA; v_call: TRBV29-1; cdr3_nt: TGCAGCGTTGAAGATCAGGGGCGAGGAACAAACACCATATATTTT; cdr3_aa: CSVEDQGRGTNTIYF
j_call: TRBJ1-2; d_call: NA; clone_size: once; v_call: TRBV10-2; cdr3_nt: TGCGCCAGCGGTGCACAGAGCTATGGCTACACCTTC; cdr3_aa: CASGAQSYGYTF
j_call: TRBJ2-3; d_call: NA; clone_size: NA; v_call: TRBV10-3; cdr3_nt: TGTGCCATCAGTGAGAGGACTAGCACAGATACGCAGTATTTT; cdr3_aa: CAISERTSTDTQYF
j_call: TRBJ2-4; d_call: NA; clone_size: NA; v_call: TRBV19; cdr3_nt: TGTGCCAGTAGTGTTCTCCGGACAGAGAAAAACATTCAGTACTTC; cdr3_aa: CASSVLRTEKNIQYF
j_call: TRBJ1-2; d_call: TRBD1; clone_size: NA; v_call: TRBV27; cdr3_nt: TGTGCCAGCAGTTGGGGACAGGGGACAGCTTGGGGCTACACCTTC; cdr3_aa: CASSWGQGTAWGYTF
j_call: TRBJ1-1; d_call: NA; clone_size: once; v_call: TRBV10-3; cdr3_nt: TGTGCCATCAGTGAGTCGATACCGGGGATGAACACTGAAGCTTTCTTT; cdr3_aa: CAISESIPGMNTEAFF
j_call: TRBJ2-1; d_call: TRBD2; clone_size: NA; v_call: TRBV9; cdr3_nt: TGTGCCAGCAGCGTAGTGGGACTAGCAGGCGAGCAGTTCTTC; cdr3_aa: CASSVVGLAGEQFF
j_call: TRBJ2-7; d_call: NA; clone_size: NA; v_call: TRBV7-2; cdr3_nt: TGTGCCAGCAGCTTTTATTTCAGCTCCTACGAGCAGTACTTC; cdr3_aa: CASSFYFSSYEQYF
j_call: TRBJ2-1; d_call: TRBD2; clone_size: once; v_call: TRBV30; cdr3_nt: TGTGCCTTCTTAGCGGGAGGCCACAATGAGCAGTTCTTC; cdr3_aa: CAFLAGGHNEQFF
j_call: TRBJ2-7; d_call: NA; clone_size: NA; v_call: TRBV7-3; cdr3_nt: TGTGCCAGCAGCCCGAACCAGGCTGGGCTCTACGAGCAGTACTTC; cdr3_aa: CASSPNQAGLYEQYF
j_call: TRBJ2-7; d_call: NA; clone_size: NA; v_call: TRBV6-2/TRBV6-3; cdr3_nt: TGTGCCAGCAGTTACCTCTACGAGCAGTACTTC; cdr3_aa: CASSYLYEQYF
j_call: TRBJ2-5; d_call: TRBD1; clone_size: NA; v_call: TRBV10-2; cdr3_nt: TGCGCCAGCAGCCGGGACAGGGGCCAAGAGACCCAGTACTTC; cdr3_aa: CASSRDRGQETQYF
j_call: TRBJ2-1; d_call: NA; clone_size: NA; v_call: TRBV5-3; cdr3_nt: TGTGCCAGAAGCTTGTATCACTCCCCCTGCTTGGAGCAGTTCTTC; cdr3_aa: CARSLYHSPCLEQFF
j_call: TRBJ2-1; d_call: TRBD2; clone_size: NA; v_call: TRBV7-2; cdr3_nt: TGTGCCAGCAGCACGGGGGGAACCTACAATGAGCAGTTCTTC; cdr3_aa: CASSTGGTYNEQFF
j_call: TRBJ2-4; d_call: TRBD2; clone_size: NA; v_call: TRBV2; cdr3_nt: TGTGCCAGCAGTAGACTAGCGGTGGGTTCGAGGGCCAAAAACATTCAGTACTTC; cdr3_aa: CASSRLAVGSRAKNIQYF
j_call: TRBJ2-1; d_call: NA; clone_size: NA; v_call: TRBV12-5; cdr3_nt: TGTGCTAGTGGTTTGGTACAGGGCAGCCTGACTGAGCAGTTCTTC; cdr3_aa: CASGLVQGSLTEQFF
j_call: TRBJ2-1; d_call: NA; clone_size: NA; v_call: TRBV5-6; cdr3_nt: TGTGCCAGCAGCTTCGTGGAGGGGCACAATGAGCAGTTCTTC; cdr3_aa: CASSFVEGHNEQFF
j_call: TRBJ2-5; d_call: TRBD1; clone_size: NA; v_call: TRBV7-2; cdr3_nt: TGTGCCAGCAGCTTCGACAGGGGTGAGACCCAGTACTTC; cdr3_aa: CASSFDRGETQYF
j_call: TRBJ2-3; d_call: TRBD2; clone_size: NA; v_call: TRBV5-4; cdr3_nt: TGTGCCAGCAGCTTGGCGATCCTAGCGGGAGAACGCACAGATACGCAGTATTTT; cdr3_aa: CASSLAILAGERTDTQYF
j_call: TRBJ2-2; d_call: TRBD2; clone_size: few; v_call: TRBV12-5; cdr3_nt: TGTGCTAGTGCCTGGCGGGAGGCGGCCGGGGAGCTGTTTTTT; cdr3_aa: CASAWREAAGELFF
j_call: TRBJ2-7; d_call: TRBD2; clone_size: NA; v_call: TRBV30; cdr3_nt: TGTGCCTGGAGTAGGGAGCGGGACTACGAGCAGTACTTC; cdr3_aa: CAWSRERDYEQYF
j_call: TRBJ2-2; d_call: NA; clone_size: NA; v_call: TRBV6-6; cdr3_nt: TGTGCCAGCAGTTTGAGGGGGGAGCTGTTTTTT; cdr3_aa: CASSLRGELFF
j_call: TRBJ2-7; d_call: TRBD1; clone_size: NA; v_call: TRBV3-1/TRBV3-2; cdr3_nt: TGTGCCAGCAGCCACCCGGGACAGGGGGCGGTTGAGCAGTACTTC; cdr3_aa: CASSHPGQGAVEQYF
j_call: TRBJ2-3; d_call: NA; clone_size: many; v_call: TRBV11-3; cdr3_nt: TGTGCCAGCAGCTTGACAGCTAGCACAGATACGCAGTATTTT; cdr3_aa: CASSLTASTDTQYF
j_call: TRBJ2-7; d_call: NA; clone_size: NA; v_call: TRBV4-2; cdr3_nt: TGTGCCAGCAGCCAAGCGCCCCAAGGAGGTTCCTACGAGCAGTACTTC; cdr3_aa: CASSQAPQGGSYEQYF
j_call: TRBJ1-2; d_call: TRBD1; clone_size: NA; v_call: TRBV28; cdr3_nt: TGTGCCAGCAGTTTACCAGGGGGCCTCTACACCTATGGCTACACCTTC; cdr3_aa: CASSLPGGLYTYGYTF
j_call: TRBJ2-7; d_call: TRBD1; clone_size: NA; v_call: TRBV5-1; cdr3_nt: TGCGCCAGCAGCCTGACAGGGCCCTACGAGCAGTACTTC; cdr3_aa: CASSLTGPYEQYF
j_call: TRBJ2-5; d_call: NA; clone_size: NA; v_call: TRBV4-3; cdr3_nt: TGCGCCAGCAGCCAAACAGGTTGGGGTCGCGGCCAGTACTTC; cdr3_aa: CASSQTGWGRGQYF
j_call: TRBJ1-3; d_call: TRBD1; clone_size: NA; v_call: TRBV19; cdr3_nt: TGTGCCAGTAGTTCCAGGGGGCGTTTCTCTGGAAACACCATATATTTT; cdr3_aa: CASSSRGRFSGNTIYF
j_call: TRBJ2-5; d_call: NA; clone_size: NA; v_call: TRBV7-8; cdr3_nt: TGTGCCAGCAGCCTCCGGGGAGAGACCCAGTACTTC; cdr3_aa: CASSLRGETQYF
j_call: TRBJ1-2; d_call: TRBD1; clone_size: NA; v_call: TRBV6-5; cdr3_nt: TGTGCCAGCAGTTATATGACAGGGGGCGATGGCTACACCTTC; cdr3_aa: CASSYMTGGDGYTF
j_call: TRBJ1-2; d_call: NA; clone_size: NA; v_call: TRBV4-3; cdr3_nt: TGCGCCAGCAGCCAAGGAGGCTTCGGGGATGGCTACACCTTC; cdr3_aa: CASSQGGFGDGYTF
j_call: TRBJ2-7; d_call: NA; clone_size: NA; v_call: TRBV3-1/TRBV3-2; cdr3_nt: TGTGCCAGCAGCCAAGATCCGCCGAACAGGGGCGGGGACGAGCAGTACTTC; cdr3_aa: CASSQDPPNRGGDEQYF
j_call: TRBJ2-1; d_call: TRBD1; clone_size: NA; v_call: TRBV5-1; cdr3_nt: TGCGCCAGCGGCATTCAGGGGGCTTACAATGAGCAGTTCTTC; cdr3_aa: CASGIQGAYNEQFF
j_call: TRBJ2-2; d_call: TRBD2; clone_size: NA; v_call: TRBV5-4; cdr3_nt: TGTGCCAGCAGCTTGGGACCCCTTCTAGCGGACACCGGGGAGCTGTTTTTT; cdr3_aa: CASSLGPLLADTGELFF
j_call: TRBJ1-2; d_call: TRBD1; clone_size: NA; v_call: TRBV27; cdr3_nt: TGTGCCAGCAGTTTCCTTCCCCCAGGGGGCAACTATGGCTACACCTTC; cdr3_aa: CASSFLPPGGNYGYTF
j_call: TRBJ2-5; d_call: TRBD1; clone_size: NA; v_call: TRBV12-5; cdr3_nt: TGTGCTAGTGGTTTGGGACAGGGGGAGACCCAGTACTTC; cdr3_aa: CASGLGQGETQYF
j_call: TRBJ2-1; d_call: TRBD2; clone_size: NA; v_call: TRBV6-2/TRBV6-3; cdr3_nt: TGTGCCAGCAGTTACCGGGGACTAGCGGGAGGGCTGTCAAATGAGCAGTTCTTC; cdr3_aa: CASSYRGLAGGLSNEQFF
j_call: TRBJ2-4; d_call: NA; clone_size: few; v_call: TRBV27; cdr3_nt: TGTGCCAGCAATATGAGTCTTAGGGGGACCAAAAACATTCAGTACTTC; cdr3_aa: CASNMSLRGTKNIQYF